These 14 T cell receptor beta chains were sequenced from one sample in a study of blood T cell repertoires in COVID-19. Assay: immunoSEQ multiplex PCR; the TCRdb copy retains only in-frame clones and omits some. The sample consists of around 72,000 clones, roughly 82% of them appearing once. The sample comprised peripheral blood. The receptor set was obtained from a woman aged 55-70 years with acute or convalescent COVID-19.

The rearrangement joins TRBV25-1 to TRBJ2-7; D is unclear. CDR3 length: 13 residues. The germline V gene has CDR1 MGHDK and CDR2 SYGVNS. V was pared by 4 bases and J by 0 bases, with 7 bases between. The chain's CDR3 is CASSGWASYEQYF. CDR3 in DNA: TGTGCCAGCAGTGGATGGGCCTCCTACGAGCAGTACTTC.

This clone appeared a few times. The chain combines TRBV16 with TRBJ1-2; 12 positions match TRBD1. Germline V gene sequence: CDR1 KGHSY, CDR2 FQNENV. The CDR3 loop spans 16 amino acids. The V segment lost 0 bases and the J segment 7 bases; nucleotides outside the gene matches: 6. The CDR3 coding sequence is TGTGCCAGCAGCCAATCGCGGGGACAGGGGGCGCTTGGCTACACCTTC. The encoded protein is CASSQSRGQGALGYTF. The variable domain in full, completed from reference TRBV16 and TRBJ1-2, reads GEEVAQTPKHLVRGEGQKAKLYCAPIKGHSYVFWYQQVLKNEFKFLISFQNENVFDETGMPKERFSAKCLPNSPCSLEIQATKLEDSAVYFCASSQSRGQGALGYTFGSGTRLTVV.

This chain connects TRBV19 to TRBJ2-5; no firm D call. Between the trimmed V and J ends, which lost 1 base and 5 bases, there was a span of 8 bases. Germline V gene data show CDR1 as LNHDA and CDR2 as SQIVND (reference sequence). The CDR3 is 13 residues long. The CDR3 spells CASSIGVGETQYF. The CDR3 nucleotides are TGTGCCAGTAGTATAGGAGTCGGGGAGACCCAGTACTTC.

The chain has TRBV18 and TRBJ2-7, with D perhaps matching TRBD1 (6 bases). Germline V gene lookup returns CDR1 KGHSH and CDR2 LQKENI. This CDR3 has 13 residues. Between the trimmed V and J ends, which lost 5 bases and 4 bases, there was a span of 12 bases. For the CDR3, the DNA is TGTGCCAGCTCATTATACAGGGTTTACGAGCAGTACTTC. Its protein product is CASSLYRVYEQYF.

This clone was seen more than once but under ten times. V gene TRBV5-6 combines with J gene TRBJ1-5; 11 bases agree with TRBD1. The V and J ends lost 2 bases and 6 bases, in that order; junction bases with no gene match: 7. CDR1 is SGHDT and CDR2 is YYEEEE in the germline V gene. The CDR3 covers 16 residues. The CDR3 sequence is CASSFGGTGGFQPQHF. The CDR3 nucleotides read TGTGCCAGCAGCTTTGGAGGGACAGGGGGATTTCAGCCCCAGCATTTT.

This clone was recorded a few times. CDR3 sequence (DNA): TGTGCCAGTAGTCGAAACGGACTAGCGGGGGGTCTCGAGCAGTACTTC. Protein: CASSRNGLAGGLEQYF. This chain uses TRBV19 with TRBJ2-7, with 14 positions matching TRBD2. The CDR3 is 16 amino acids. The V segment lost 5 bases and the J segment 6 bases; nucleotides outside the gene matches: 9. Germline lookup yields CDR1 LNHDA and CDR2 SQIVND (reference sequence).

The rearrangement uses TRBV25-1 and TRBJ2-5, with unresolved D. This CDR3 region has 14 residues. CDR1 is MGHDK, CDR2 SYGVNS, per germline. V lost 4 bases, J lost 1 base, and 10 bases lay in between. CDR3 loop: CASSVGSPQETQYF. The CDR3 DNA sequence: TGTGCCAGCAGTGTCGGTAGCCCCCAAGAGACCCAGTACTTC.

This chain uses TRBV7-8 with TRBJ2-1, with D tentatively TRBD1 (5 bases). The germline V gene has CDR1 SGHVS and CDR2 FQNEAQ. V shed 5 bases and J shed 10 bases, with 18 bases lying between them. The CDR3 contains 14 residues. The DNA for the CDR3 is TGTGCCAGCAGCCCCCGACAGAGTCGGAGCGAGCAGTTCTTC. Its protein product is CASSPRQSRSEQFF.

This sequence joins TRBV3-1 (or the pseudogene TRBV3-2) and TRBJ1-6; 7 bases match TRBD1. Germline-derived CDR1 and CDR2 are LGHDT and YNNKEL (reference sequence). The V segment lost 2 bases and the J segment 10 bases; nucleotides outside the gene matches: 14. CDR3 length: 17 amino acids. The chain's CDR3 is CASSQRGQGQGRSPLHF. As DNA, the CDR3 is TGTGCCAGCAGCCAAAGGGGGCAAGGGCAGGGGCGATCACCCCTCCACTTT.

DNA of the CDR3: TGTGCCAGCAGCTCCGGACAGGGGCCGTCTAACTATGGCTACACCTTC. The encoded protein is CASSSGQGPSNYGYTF. The chain couples TRBV7-2 to TRBJ1-2; 9 nucleotides align to TRBD1. This CDR3 has 16 residues. From germline, CDR1 is SGHTA and CDR2 FQGNSA. The J segment lost 0 bases and the V segment lost 4 bases, leaving 6 bases of the junction unmatched.

The rearrangement links TRBV6-4 to TRBJ1-1; no clear D gene. The CDR3 spans 13 residues. Germline-derived CDR1 and CDR2 are MRHNA and SNTAGT. V was cut by 7 bases and J by 1 base, with 10 bases left in between. The CDR3: CASKLSGNTEAFF. The CDR3 DNA reads TGTGCCAGCAAGCTCTCGGGGAACACTGAAGCTTTCTTT.

On this clone: Other DNA sequences from this sample encode an identical CDR3 as well. The rearrangement uses TRBV11-2 and TRBJ2-7, with 9 bases lining up with TRBD2. Germline V gene lookup returns CDR1 SGHAT and CDR2 FQNNGV. Trimming cost V 1 base and J 2 bases; bases outside gene matches: 3. The CDR3 runs 15 residues. CDR3 nucleotides: TGTGCCAGCAGCTTAGGACTAGCGGCACCCTACGAGCAGTACTTC. As protein: CASSLGLAAPYEQYF.

This clone was seen more than once but under ten times. The V gene is TRBV24-1, the J gene TRBJ1-5, with 10 positions matching TRBD1. The germline V gene has CDR1 KGHDR and CDR2 SFDVKD. Trimming cost V 2 bases and J 7 bases; bases outside gene matches: 7. This CDR3 has 16 amino acids. The CDR3 DNA sequence: TGTGCCACCAGTGATTCTCGGACAGGGGGTTCCCAGCCCCAGCATTTT. Translating it yields CATSDSRTGGSQPQHF.

This chain links TRBV3-1 (or the pseudogene TRBV3-2) with TRBJ1-1; TRBD1 might be the D (6 bases). The CDR3 is 14 residues long. Germline assignment: CDR1 LGHDT and CDR2 YNNKEL (reference sequence). The V end lost 2 bases, the J end lost 10 bases, and 17 bases lay between the germline ends. The CDR3 protein is CASSQRRGGVRAFF. CDR3 nucleotide sequence: TGTGCCAGCAGCCAACGCAGAGGGGGGGTAAGAGCTTTCTTT.